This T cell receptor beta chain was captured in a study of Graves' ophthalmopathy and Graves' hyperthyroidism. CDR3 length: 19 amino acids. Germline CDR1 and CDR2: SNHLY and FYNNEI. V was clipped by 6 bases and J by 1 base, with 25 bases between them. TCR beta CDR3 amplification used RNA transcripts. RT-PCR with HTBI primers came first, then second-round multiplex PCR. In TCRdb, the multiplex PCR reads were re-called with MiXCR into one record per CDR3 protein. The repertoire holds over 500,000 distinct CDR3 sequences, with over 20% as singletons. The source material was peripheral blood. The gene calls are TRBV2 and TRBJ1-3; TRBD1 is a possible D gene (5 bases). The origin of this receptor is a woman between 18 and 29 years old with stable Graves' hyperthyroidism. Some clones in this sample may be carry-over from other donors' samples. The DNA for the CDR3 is TGTGCCAGCAGCCCCGAGGCTTTTTACAGGACTCGGTCTGGAAACACCATATATTTT. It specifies CASSPEAFYRTRSGNTIYF.